This entry features one T cell receptor beta chain sequence. Its antigen is undetermined. Its ends do not fully match the called genes, so a read error is possible. The data stem from a study of immune heterogeneity within non-small cell lung tumors. CDR3 length: 15 amino acids. CDR1 and CDR2 (germline): MGHDK, SYGVNS. TCR beta CDR3 was amplified by multiplex PCR using 32 V and 13 J primers. MiXCR, applied by TCRdb to the multiplex PCR reads, yields one record per CDR3 protein. The sample contains under 3,000 distinct CDR3 sequences, 25% to 30% of which appear only once. Overall study results and limits: There were identical dominant CDR3 beta clonotypes recurring across tumor sites within a patient, together with site-unique high-frequency clones.

For each sample, template was about 600 ng of bulk tumor genomic DNA. During surgery, several far-apart biopsies were obtained from every primary tumor. Newly diagnosed with untreated non-small cell lung cancer, the patients underwent curative surgery. Material for sequencing was lung tumor tissue. The receptor comes from a man aged 60 to 69 with non-small cell lung cancer. The chain uses TRBV25-1 and TRBJ2-1; D remains unclear. In DNA form, the CDR3 reads TGTGCCACCACCCCCGGGCGCCGGTCCTTCAATGAGCAGTTCTTC. Its translation is CATTPGRRSFNEQFF.